The clone carrying this T cell receptor (beta chain) showed up just once. What it binds is unknown. The sample comes from a study of Ad26.COV2.S vaccination and SARS-CoV-2 variants. Notes on the study in general: While placebo recipients had lower spike-specific TCR breadth, vaccine recipients had more. Measurement of non-spike TCR breadth gave similar results in vaccine and placebo recipients.

Only in-frame clones appear in the TCRdb table, and some are missing; sequencing was by immunoSEQ multiplex PCR. The table includes around 500,000 clones, roughly 87% detected once. CDR1 is GTSNPN and CDR2 is SVGIG in the germline V gene (reference sequence). V shed 0 bases and J shed 1 base, with 10 bases lying between them. CDR3 length equals 15 residues. Treatment here: roughly 20 received Ad26.COV2.S at low or high dose, single or two shots; a few received placebo; per-sample allocation not given. Sampling happened 63 days after the first vaccine or placebo injection. It was an adult aged 18-55 years in Boston who was the donor. Expressing Wuhan-strain SARS-CoV-2 spike, an Ad26 vector served as the vaccine.

The TCR sequence derives from a person aged 18-65 years who received the Ad26.COV2.S COVID-19 vaccine or a placebo. The sample in question was peripheral blood, obtained in a trial of Ad26.COV2.S vaccine versus placebo. The chain employs TRBV30 and TRBJ2-4, with D perhaps matching TRBD1 or TRBD2 (5 bases each). CDR3 residues: CAWSVLGEAKNIQYF. The CDR3 DNA is TGTGCCTGGAGTGTCCTGGGGGAGGCCAAAAACATTCAGTACTTC.